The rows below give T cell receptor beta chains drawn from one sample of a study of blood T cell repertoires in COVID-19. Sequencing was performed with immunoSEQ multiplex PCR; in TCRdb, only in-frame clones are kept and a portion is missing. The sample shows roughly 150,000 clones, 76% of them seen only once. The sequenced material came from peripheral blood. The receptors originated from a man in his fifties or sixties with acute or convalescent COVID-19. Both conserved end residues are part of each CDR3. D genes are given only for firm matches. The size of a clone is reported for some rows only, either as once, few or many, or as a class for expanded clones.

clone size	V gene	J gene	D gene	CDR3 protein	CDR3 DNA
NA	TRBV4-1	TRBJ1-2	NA	CASSQEAGVRYGYTF	TGCGCCAGCAGCCAAGAAGCCGGGGTCAGGTATGGCTACACCTTC
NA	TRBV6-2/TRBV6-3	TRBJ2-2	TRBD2	CASSPGGSGGTGELFF	TGTGCCAGCAGTCCCGGGGGGAGCGGGGGCACCGGGGAGCTGTTTTTT
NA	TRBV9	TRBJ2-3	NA	CASSGPGPQGSEDTQYF	TGTGCCAGCAGCGGTCCCGGGCCCCAGGGCTCGGAAGATACGCAGTATTTT
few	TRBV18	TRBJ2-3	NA	CASSPTGTDTQYF	TGTGCCAGCTCCCCGACGGGAACAGATACGCAGTATTTT
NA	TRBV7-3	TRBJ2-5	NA	CASSFTGTKQETQYF	TGTGCCAGCAGCTTCACCGGGACAAAGCAAGAGACCCAGTACTTC
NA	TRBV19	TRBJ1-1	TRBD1	CASSTGQGGGMNTEAFF	TGTGCCAGTAGTACAGGACAGGGAGGTGGGATGAACACTGAAGCTTTCTTT
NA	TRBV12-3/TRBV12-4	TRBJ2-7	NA	CASSLGQGEYF	TGTGCCAGCAGTTTAGGGCAGGGCGAGTACTTC
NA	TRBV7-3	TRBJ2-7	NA	CASSPRPGGDSEQYF	TGTGCCAGCAGCCCCCGTCCCGGGGGAGATTCCGAGCAGTACTTC
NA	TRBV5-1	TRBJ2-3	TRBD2	CASGYSGSNTDTQYF	TGCGCCAGCGGGTATAGCGGGAGTAATACAGATACGCAGTATTTT
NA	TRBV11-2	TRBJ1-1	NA	CASRVGAEAFF	TGTGCCAGCAGGGTAGGGGCTGAAGCTTTCTTT
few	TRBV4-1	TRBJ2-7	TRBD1	CASSPRDSSFYEQYF	TGCGCCAGCAGCCCACGGGACAGTTCCTTCTACGAGCAGTACTTC
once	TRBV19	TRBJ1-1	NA	CASSIASRKNTEAFF	TGTGCCAGTAGTATAGCGTCGAGAAAGAACACTGAAGCTTTCTTT
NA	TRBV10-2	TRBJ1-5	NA	CASIDIFSNQPQHF	TGCGCCAGCATCGACATTTTCAGTAATCAGCCCCAGCATTTT
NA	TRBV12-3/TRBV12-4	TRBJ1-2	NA	CASRSDGYTF	TGTGCCAGCAGGTCGGATGGCTACACCTTC
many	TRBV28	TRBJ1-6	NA	CASSPVAGFNSPLHF	TGTGCCAGCAGTCCCGTGGCAGGGTTTAATTCACCCCTCCACTTT
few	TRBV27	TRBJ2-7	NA	CASSLTGLGEQYF	TGTGCCAGCAGTTTAACAGGTTTGGGCGAGCAGTACTTC
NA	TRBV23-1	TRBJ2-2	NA	CASSLPLGGGGELFF	TGCGCCAGCAGCCTCCCCCTCGGTGGAGGCGGGGAGCTGTTTTTT
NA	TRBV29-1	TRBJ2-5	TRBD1	CSVEGQVREETQYF	TGCAGCGTTGAGGGACAGGTACGAGAAGAGACCCAGTACTTC
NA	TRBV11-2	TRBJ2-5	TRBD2	CASSPGTGGTQYF	TGTGCCAGCAGCCCCGGGACGGGAGGGACCCAGTACTTC
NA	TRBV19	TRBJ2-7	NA	CASSIVHRTYEQYF	TGTGCCAGTAGTATAGTCCACAGAACCTACGAGCAGTACTTC
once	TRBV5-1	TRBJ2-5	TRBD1	CASSLTPRGQGMETQYF	TGCGCCAGCAGCTTGACTCCCAGGGGACAGGGAATGGAGACCCAGTACTTC
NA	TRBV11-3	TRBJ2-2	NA	CASSLAQGGTGELFF	TGTGCCAGCAGCTTAGCACAGGGGGGGACCGGGGAGCTGTTTTTT
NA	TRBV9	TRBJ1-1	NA	CASSPRQINTEAFF	TGTGCCAGCAGCCCTCGACAGATCAACACTGAAGCTTTCTTT
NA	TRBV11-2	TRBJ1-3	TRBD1	CASSVRRGQHFSGNTIYF	TGTGCCAGCAGCGTCAGGAGGGGACAGCATTTCTCTGGAAACACCATATATTTT
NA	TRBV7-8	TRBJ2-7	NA	CASSHGGKQYF	TGTGCCAGCAGCCACGGGGGTAAGCAGTACTTC
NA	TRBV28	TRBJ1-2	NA	CASSLSQGYTF	TGTGCCAGCAGTTTATCCCAGGGCTACACCTTC
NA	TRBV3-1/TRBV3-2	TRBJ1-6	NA	CASSQSLNSPLHF	TGTGCCAGCAGCCAATCGTTAAATTCACCCCTCCACTTT
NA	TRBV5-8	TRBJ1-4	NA	CASSSRRRGNEKLFF	TGTGCCAGCAGCTCCCGGAGAAGGGGGAATGAAAAACTGTTTTTT
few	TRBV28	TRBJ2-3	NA	CASSFFGSTDTQYF	TGTGCCAGCAGTTTCTTCGGGTCCACAGATACGCAGTATTTT
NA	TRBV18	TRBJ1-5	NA	CASSPRGDNQPQHF	TGTGCCAGCTCACCACGGGGCGATAATCAGCCCCAGCATTTT
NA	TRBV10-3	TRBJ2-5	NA	CAISESYRAQETQYF	TGTGCCATCAGTGAGTCATACAGGGCCCAAGAGACCCAGTACTTC
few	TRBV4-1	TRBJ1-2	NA	CASSQIGGDYGYTF	TGCGCCAGCAGCCAGATAGGGGGAGACTATGGCTACACCTTC
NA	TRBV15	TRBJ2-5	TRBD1	CATSGRTGIETQYF	TGTGCCACCAGCGGGAGGACAGGGATAGAGACCCAGTACTTC
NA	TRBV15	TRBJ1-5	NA	CATSRDSGRQPQHF	TGTGCCACCAGCAGAGATAGTGGGAGGCAGCCCCAGCATTTT
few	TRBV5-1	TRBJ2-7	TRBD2	CASSLAGGPDEQYF	TGCGCCAGCAGCTTAGCGGGAGGGCCCGACGAGCAGTACTTC
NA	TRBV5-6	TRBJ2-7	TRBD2	CASSILAGVVEQYF	TGTGCCAGCAGCATCCTAGCGGGAGTAGTCGAGCAGTACTTC
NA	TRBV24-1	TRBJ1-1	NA	CATSDTMNTEAFF	TGTGCCACCAGTGATACAATGAACACTGAAGCTTTCTTT
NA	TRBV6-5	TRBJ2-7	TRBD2	CASSYSSGGSYEQYF	TGTGCCAGCAGTTACTCTTCGGGGGGCTCCTACGAGCAGTACTTC
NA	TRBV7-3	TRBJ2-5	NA	CASSPIGGETQYF	TGTGCCAGCAGCCCCATCGGCGGGGAGACCCAGTACTTC
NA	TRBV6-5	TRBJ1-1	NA	CASSAGQRRTEAFF	TGTGCCAGCAGCGCCGGACAGCGCCGAACTGAAGCTTTCTTT
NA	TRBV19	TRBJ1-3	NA	CASSIQGPSGNTIYF	TGTGCCAGTAGTATACAGGGTCCCTCTGGAAACACCATATATTTT